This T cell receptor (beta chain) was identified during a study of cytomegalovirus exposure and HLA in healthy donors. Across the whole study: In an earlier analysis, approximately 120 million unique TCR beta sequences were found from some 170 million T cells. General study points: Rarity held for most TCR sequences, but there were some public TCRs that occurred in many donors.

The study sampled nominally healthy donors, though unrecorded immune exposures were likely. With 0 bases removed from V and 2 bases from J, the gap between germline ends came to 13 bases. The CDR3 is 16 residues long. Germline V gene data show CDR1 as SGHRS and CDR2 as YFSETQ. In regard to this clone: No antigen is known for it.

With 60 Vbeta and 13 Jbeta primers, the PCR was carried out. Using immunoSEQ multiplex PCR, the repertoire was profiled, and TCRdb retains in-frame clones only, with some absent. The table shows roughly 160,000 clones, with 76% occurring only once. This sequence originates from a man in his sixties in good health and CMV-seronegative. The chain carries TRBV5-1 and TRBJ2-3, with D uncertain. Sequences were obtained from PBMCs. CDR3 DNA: TGCGCCAGCAGCTTGGGACTGACGTCTGACACAGATACGCAGTATTTT. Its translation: CASSLGLTSDTDTQYF.